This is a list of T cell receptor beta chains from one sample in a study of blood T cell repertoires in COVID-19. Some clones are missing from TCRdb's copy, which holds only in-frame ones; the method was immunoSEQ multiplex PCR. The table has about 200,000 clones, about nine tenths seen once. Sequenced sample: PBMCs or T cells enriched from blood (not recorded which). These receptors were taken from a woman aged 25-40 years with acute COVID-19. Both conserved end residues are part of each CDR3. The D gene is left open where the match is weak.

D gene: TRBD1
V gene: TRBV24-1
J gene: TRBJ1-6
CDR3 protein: CATSDGGTGDNSPLHF
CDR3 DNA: TGTGCCACCAGTGATGGGGGGACAGGGGATAATTCACCCCTCCACTTT

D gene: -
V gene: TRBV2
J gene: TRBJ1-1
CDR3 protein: CASAGAGVFTEAFF
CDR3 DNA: TGTGCCAGCGCGGGTGCTGGGGTGTTTACTGAAGCTTTCTTT

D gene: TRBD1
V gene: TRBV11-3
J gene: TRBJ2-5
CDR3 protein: CASSLGQGEYQETQYF
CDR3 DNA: TGTGCCAGCAGCTTAGGACAGGGGGAGTACCAAGAGACCCAGTACTTC

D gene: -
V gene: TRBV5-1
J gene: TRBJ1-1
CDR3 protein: CASSLTDTRNTEAFF
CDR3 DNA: TGCGCCAGCAGCTTGACGGACACTCGGAACACTGAAGCTTTCTTT

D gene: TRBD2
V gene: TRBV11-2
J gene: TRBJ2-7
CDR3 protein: CASSSSPRGGTYEQYF
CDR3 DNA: TGTGCCAGCAGCTCCAGCCCTCGGGGAGGGACCTACGAGCAGTACTTC

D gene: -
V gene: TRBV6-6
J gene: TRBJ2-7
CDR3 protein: CASSTPPERNEQYF
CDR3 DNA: TGTGCCAGCAGCACCCCCCCGGAGAGGAACGAGCAGTACTTC

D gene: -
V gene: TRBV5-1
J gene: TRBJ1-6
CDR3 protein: CASRVAHQASNSPLHF
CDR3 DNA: TGCGCCAGCAGAGTGGCACACCAGGCGTCAAATTCACCCCTCCACTTT

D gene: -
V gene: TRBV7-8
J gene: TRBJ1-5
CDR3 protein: CASSLQGNQPQHF
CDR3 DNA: TGTGCCAGCAGCCTGCAGGGTAATCAGCCCCAGCATTTT

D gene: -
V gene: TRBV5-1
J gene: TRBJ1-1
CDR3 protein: CASSLALKNTEAFF
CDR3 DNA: TGCGCCAGCAGCTTGGCTCTTAAGAACACTGAAGCTTTCTTT

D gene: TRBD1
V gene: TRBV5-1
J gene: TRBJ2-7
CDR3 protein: CASSLRQGATGEQYF
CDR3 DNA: TGCGCCAGCAGCCTGAGACAGGGGGCGACGGGCGAGCAGTACTTC

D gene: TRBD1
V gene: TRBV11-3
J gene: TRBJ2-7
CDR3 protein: CASSRNRGYEQYF
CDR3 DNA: TGTGCCAGCAGCAGAAACAGGGGTTACGAGCAGTACTTC